This paragraph covers one T cell receptor (beta chain) sequence. The antigen is not known. The CDR3 consists of 17 residues. Looked up from germline, CDR1 is SGHAT and CDR2 is FQNNGV. V was cut by 1 base and J by 6 bases, with 21 bases left in between. These data come from a study of blood T cells in healthy people across ages. Study-wide findings and caveats: Higher diversity and more naive CD4+ cells were features of long-lived donors, compared to aged donors.

For the second PCR, which ran for about 6 to 12 cycles, a sample-barcoded 5' primer and a J-beta primer mix were used. Through a template-switch adaptor with 12 random nucleotides, each cDNA molecule received a tag. TCRdb re-called the 5' RACE reads with MiXCR, one entry per CDR3 protein. The table includes more than 1,400,000 distinct CDR3 sequences, about 40% detected once. Sequenced material: blood. The TCR sequence derives from a young woman in good health. The V call is TRBV11-2, the J call TRBJ1-2, with D unresolved. CDR3 DNA sequence: TGTGCCAGCAGCTTAGGCGTGGGTCGTTCATTGCTAGATGGCTACACCTTC. Translation: CASSLGVGRSLLDGYTF.